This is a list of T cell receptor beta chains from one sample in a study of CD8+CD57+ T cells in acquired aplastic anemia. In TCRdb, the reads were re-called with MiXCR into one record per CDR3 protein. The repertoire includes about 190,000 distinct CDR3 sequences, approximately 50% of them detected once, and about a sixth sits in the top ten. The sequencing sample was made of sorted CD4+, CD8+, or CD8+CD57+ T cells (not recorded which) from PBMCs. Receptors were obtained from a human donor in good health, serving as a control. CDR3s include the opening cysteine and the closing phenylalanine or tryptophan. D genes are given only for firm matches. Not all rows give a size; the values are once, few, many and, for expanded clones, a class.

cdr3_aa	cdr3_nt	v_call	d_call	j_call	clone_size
CSARDLGTGVRETQYF	TGCAGTGCTAGAGATTTGGGGACAGGGGTACGGGAGACCCAGTACTTC	TRBV20-1	TRBD1	TRBJ2-5	NA
CASSLEAGDTDTQYF	TGCGCCAGCAGCTTGGAAGCGGGGGACACAGATACGCAGTATTTT	TRBV5-1	TRBD2	TRBJ2-3	many
CSAPLGLVKPDTQYF	TGCAGTGCCCCTCTTGGACTAGTGAAGCCAGATACGCAGTATTTT	TRBV20-1	TRBD2	TRBJ2-3	once
CASSQAGGANVLTF	TGCGCCAGCAGCCAAGCGGGAGGGGCCAACGTCCTGACTTTC	TRBV4-1	NA	TRBJ2-6	many
CSARPIDRPYEQYF	TGCAGTGCTAGACCTATTGACAGGCCCTACGAGCAGTACTTC	TRBV20-1	NA	TRBJ2-7	NA
CASSLHRRGTGELFF	TGTGCCAGCAGCCTTCATCGCAGGGGGACCGGGGAGCTGTTTTTT	TRBV4-2	TRBD1	TRBJ2-2	NA
CASTSQVSGNGKLFF	TGTGCCAGTACTTCACAGGTTTCGGGTAATGGAAAACTGTTTTTT	TRBV19	NA	TRBJ1-4	NA
CASSLAGTSGGRNEQFF	TGTGCCAGCAGCTTAGCGGGGACTAGCGGGGGCCGCAATGAGCAGTTCTTC	TRBV7-9	TRBD2	TRBJ2-1	NA
CSARDSVGRDRGSPGTF	TGCAGTGCTAGAGATAGCGTGGGGCGGGACAGGGGGTCTCCAGGCACCTTC	TRBV20-1	TRBD1	TRBJ1-2	NA
CASRFYTSGNTEAFF	TGTGCCAGCAGATTCTATACTTCAGGGAACACTGAAGCTTTCTTT	TRBV11-2	NA	TRBJ1-1	few
CASSPGRTTHLLPPYEQYF	TGTGCCAGCAGCCCTGGGAGGACAACCCATCTACTCCCACCCTACGAGCAGTACTTC	TRBV11-2	NA	TRBJ2-7	many
CASSHDILQETQYF	TGTGCCAGCAGCCATGACATTCTACAAGAGACCCAGTACTTC	TRBV5-4	NA	TRBJ2-5	few
CASSQYSGRDYEQYF	TGCGCCAGCAGCCAATACTCGGGGCGAGACTACGAGCAGTACTTC	TRBV4-1	NA	TRBJ2-7	many
CASSLNIPNYGYTF	TGTGCCAGCAGCTTGAACATTCCTAACTATGGCTACACCTTC	TRBV5-8	NA	TRBJ1-2	many
CSAQDRNHYEQYF	TGCAGTGCCCAGGACAGGAACCACTACGAGCAGTACTTC	TRBV20-1	TRBD1	TRBJ2-7	many
CASSLGTGRVYEQYF	TGCGCCAGCAGCTTGGGGACAGGGAGGGTCTACGAGCAGTACTTC	TRBV5-1	NA	TRBJ2-7	once
CASRLQGTDFYEQYF	TGTGCCAGTAGATTACAGGGGACCGACTTCTACGAGCAGTACTTC	TRBV19	TRBD1	TRBJ2-7	NA
CASSERGGETGLATYGYTF	TGTGCCAGCAGTGAAAGAGGAGGGGAGACAGGGTTGGCCACCTATGGCTACACCTTC	TRBV2	TRBD1	TRBJ1-2	NA
CASSFGDYSYNEQFF	TGCGCCAGCAGCTTTGGGGATTACTCCTACAATGAGCAGTTCTTC	TRBV5-1	NA	TRBJ2-1	many
CASSPYVDRGKSHGYTF	TGTGCCAGCTCACCCTATGTGGACAGGGGCAAGTCGCATGGCTACACCTTC	TRBV25-1	TRBD1	TRBJ1-2	NA
CAISDKLAAETYEQYF	TGTGCCATCAGTGATAAGCTAGCGGCTGAAACCTACGAGCAGTACTTC	TRBV10-3	TRBD2	TRBJ2-7	few
CASSLARAGQGTQYF	TGTGCCAGCAGCTTAGCACGAGCGGGGCAGGGTACGCAGTATTTT	TRBV7-2	TRBD2	TRBJ2-3	many
CASSTLDSIYGYTF	TGTGCCAGCAGCACCCTCGACAGTATCTATGGCTACACCTTC	TRBV9	NA	TRBJ1-2	NA
CASSLEGSVNSPLHF	TGTGCCAGCTCCCTTGAGGGGAGTGTTAATTCACCCCTCCACTTT	TRBV7-9	NA	TRBJ1-6	NA
CASSSGPSPLHF	TGTGCCAGCAGTTCGGGACCTTCACCCCTCCACTTT	TRBV9	NA	TRBJ1-6	few
CASSWGPRNPLHF	TGTGCCAGCAGTTGGGGACCGCGTAATCCCCTCCACTTT	TRBV6-5	NA	TRBJ1-6	many
CASSEDSMNTEAFF	TGTGCCAGCAGTGAGGACAGCATGAACACTGAAGCTTTCTTT	TRBV9	NA	TRBJ1-1	NA
CASSLAKQGEEQFF	TGTGCCAGCAGCTTAGCGAAACAGGGAGAGGAGCAGTTCTTC	TRBV7-2	NA	TRBJ2-1	many
CASSVAIGNTEAFF	TGTGCCAGCAGCGTAGCCATAGGGAACACTGAAGCTTTCTTT	TRBV9	NA	TRBJ1-1	NA
CASTSGTFGYTF	TGTGCCAGTACCTCAGGGACGTTTGGCTACACCTTC	TRBV19	NA	TRBJ1-2	NA
CASSQSAGATFPTKHPKETQYF	TGTGCCAGCAGTCAATCCGCGGGGGCTACCTTCCCGACAAAACACCCCAAAGAGACCCAGTACTTC	TRBV7-9	NA	TRBJ2-5	NA
CASSSGLENYNEQFF	TGTGCCAGCAGCTCGGGACTAGAAAACTACAATGAGCAGTTCTTC	TRBV7-2	TRBD2	TRBJ2-1	many
CASSRQGYTEAFF	TGTGCCAGTAGTAGACAGGGTTACACTGAAGCTTTCTTT	TRBV19	TRBD1	TRBJ1-1	NA
CASSLGQLGGLYGYTF	TGTGCCAGCAGCTTGGGACAGCTAGGAGGGCTCTATGGCTACACCTTC	TRBV7-9	TRBD1	TRBJ1-2	NA
CASSTSGTGSNQPQHF	TGTGCCAGCAGCACTTCCGGGACAGGGAGCAATCAGCCCCAGCATTTT	TRBV5-6	TRBD1	TRBJ1-5	many
CASSPFRSSGNYEQYF	TGTGCCAGCAGTCCATTCCGGTCTAGCGGGAACTACGAGCAGTACTTC	TRBV28	TRBD2	TRBJ2-7	many
CASSMIGNQPQHF	TGTGCCAGTAGTATGATCGGCAATCAGCCCCAGCATTTT	TRBV19	NA	TRBJ1-5	NA
CASSLRGGRTDTQYF	TGTGCCAGCAGTTTACGGGGGGGGCGCACAGATACGCAGTATTTT	TRBV28	TRBD2	TRBJ2-3	NA
CATSRESSYNSPLHF	TGTGCCACCAGCAGAGAGAGCTCCTATAATTCACCCCTCCACTTT	TRBV15	NA	TRBJ1-6	many
CATSDSDPGELFF	TGTGCCACCAGTGACTCGGACCCCGGGGAGCTGTTTTTT	TRBV24-1	NA	TRBJ2-2	many
CAISADSPNEQFF	TGTGCCATCAGTGCGGACAGTCCCAATGAGCAGTTCTTC	TRBV10-3	NA	TRBJ2-1	many
CASSISMLPPLHF	TGTGCCAGCAGCATCTCCATGCTACCACCCCTCCACTTT	TRBV11-1	NA	TRBJ1-6	many
CASSPGQGVNSYNSPLHF	TGTGCCAGCAGCCCTGGACAGGGGGTCAACTCCTATAATTCACCCCTCCACTTT	TRBV25-1	TRBD1	TRBJ1-6	many
CASSSDREVTEQYF	TGCGCCAGCAGTTCCGACAGGGAAGTGACCGAGCAGTACTTC	TRBV5-1	TRBD1	TRBJ2-7	few
CASAGQGNTEAFF	TGTGCCAGCGCGGGACAGGGGAACACTGAAGCTTTCTTT	TRBV2	TRBD1	TRBJ1-1	many
CSARDGSKNSPLHF	TGCAGTGCTAGAGACGGGAGTAAGAATTCACCCCTCCACTTT	TRBV20-1	NA	TRBJ1-6	NA
CSARDINPPLHF	TGCAGTGCTAGGGATATCAATCCACCCCTCCACTTT	TRBV20-1	NA	TRBJ1-6	NA
CSARDQTGGHTEAFF	TGCAGTGCTAGAGACCAAACAGGGGGCCACACTGAAGCTTTCTTT	TRBV20-1	TRBD1	TRBJ1-1	NA
CATSRARASGANVLTF	TGTGCCACCAGCAGAGCCAGAGCCTCTGGGGCCAACGTCCTGACTTTC	TRBV15	NA	TRBJ2-6	many
CASSLVAKNEQFF	TGTGCCAGCAGCTTGGTAGCGAAGAATGAGCAGTTCTTC	TRBV5-5	NA	TRBJ2-1	NA
CASRDGQPAHF	TGTGCCAGCAGGGACGGACAGCCCGCGCATTTT	TRBV2	NA	TRBJ1-5	many
CASSPNTFWGAGNTIYF	TGTGCCAGCAGCCCTAACACCTTCTGGGGGGCTGGAAACACCATATATTTT	TRBV5-6	NA	TRBJ1-3	many
CASRTDRGLMNTEAFF	TGTGCCAGTAGAACGGACAGGGGCCTCATGAACACTGAAGCTTTCTTT	TRBV19	TRBD1	TRBJ1-1	many
CASSPGLAGGYYEQYF	TGCGCCAGCAGCCCGGGACTAGCGGGGGGTTACTACGAGCAGTACTTC	TRBV5-1	TRBD2	TRBJ2-7	NA
CASSTRTGAGQPQHF	TGTGCCAGTAGTACCCGGACAGGGGCGGGGCAGCCCCAGCATTTT	TRBV19	TRBD1	TRBJ1-5	NA
CASSLGLTNEKLFF	TGTGCCAGCAGCCTCGGGCTGACTAATGAAAAACTGTTTTTT	TRBV5-4	NA	TRBJ1-4	many
CASSQDELAYEQYF	TGTGCCAGCAGCCAAGATGAACTCGCCTACGAGCAATACTTC	TRBV2	NA	TRBJ2-7	NA
CASSYRPPLTSTTYEQYF	TGTGCCAGCAGTTACCGACCGCCCTTGACATCTACCACCTACGAGCAGTACTTC	TRBV6-6	NA	TRBJ2-7	many
CASTSTGHEQYF	TGTGCCAGCACTTCGACAGGGCACGAGCAGTACTTC	TRBV6-2/TRBV6-3	TRBD1	TRBJ2-7	many